Listed below are T cell receptor beta chains from one sample, sequenced in a study of a mutant IDH1 vaccine in newly diagnosed glioma. The method was immunoSEQ multiplex PCR; TCRdb's version includes in-frame clones alone and lacks a portion of them. The table records roughly 120,000 clones, around 80% of them present only once. The antigens of these receptors remain unknown. Source: PBMCs, taken from a glioma patient whose treatment included an IDH1 peptide vaccine. Receptors originate from a man aged 35 to 55 with glioma. Both conserved end residues are part of each CDR3. Each record gives: V gene, clone size, CDR3 protein. Some rows mark clone size as missing; the rest say once, few, many or name a class of expanded clone.

V gene: TRBV5-1
clone size: NA
CDR3 protein: CASSSGQGEKNTEAFF

V gene: TRBV11-3
clone size: NA
CDR3 protein: CASSLAQGSDEQYF

V gene: TRBV29-1
clone size: NA
CDR3 protein: CSVEGFQDGYTF

V gene: TRBV18
clone size: NA
CDR3 protein: CASSLSGGAADTQYF

V gene: TRBV29-1
clone size: NA
CDR3 protein: CSVEVRGTSVYEQYF

V gene: TRBV7-9
clone size: NA
CDR3 protein: CASSLGAGAGYGYTF

V gene: TRBV6-6
clone size: NA
CDR3 protein: CASSPRRSEAFF

V gene: TRBV4-3
clone size: many
CDR3 protein: CASSPGEAGRNYGYTF

V gene: TRBV30
clone size: NA
CDR3 protein: CAWSALAGGRSEQFF

V gene: TRBV4-3
clone size: NA
CDR3 protein: CASSLLGTDNGYTF

V gene: TRBV6-5
clone size: few
CDR3 protein: CASSQNREQYF

V gene: TRBV6-4
clone size: NA
CDR3 protein: CASSDRSSYEQYF

V gene: TRBV7-8
clone size: NA
CDR3 protein: CATIGQRSYNEQFF

V gene: TRBV27
clone size: few
CDR3 protein: CASSFSSGGITSTDTQYF

V gene: TRBV7-2
clone size: NA
CDR3 protein: CASRTEMNTEAFF

V gene: TRBV25-1
clone size: few
CDR3 protein: CASSEWGRVDSPLHF

V gene: TRBV6-4
clone size: few
CDR3 protein: CASSRTSEDEQYF

V gene: TRBV15
clone size: NA
CDR3 protein: CATSLGGTGADYGYTF

V gene: TRBV19
clone size: NA
CDR3 protein: CASSIDILNQPQHF

V gene: TRBV5-5
clone size: NA
CDR3 protein: CASSLGQATYEQYF

V gene: TRBV6-1
clone size: NA
CDR3 protein: CASTNSNQPQHF

V gene: TRBV5-4
clone size: NA
CDR3 protein: CASSSDPVNTEAFF

V gene: TRBV19
clone size: few
CDR3 protein: CASASGSNTGELFF

V gene: TRBV28
clone size: few
CDR3 protein: CASSFGSRSSSYEQYF

V gene: TRBV5-1
clone size: NA
CDR3 protein: CASSLPISGSSYNEQFF

V gene: TRBV7-9
clone size: NA
CDR3 protein: CASRQGSVQETQYF

V gene: TRBV18
clone size: NA
CDR3 protein: CASSPGETQYF

V gene: TRBV2
clone size: NA
CDR3 protein: CASRNSFDRGHDEQYF

V gene: TRBV30
clone size: NA
CDR3 protein: CAWSVGRGNQPQHF

V gene: TRBV28
clone size: once
CDR3 protein: CASSSAGSGRINEQYF

V gene: TRBV6-6
clone size: NA
CDR3 protein: CASSKFNSPLHF

V gene: TRBV10-3
clone size: NA
CDR3 protein: CAISESGETQYF

V gene: TRBV28
clone size: NA
CDR3 protein: CASSILDFRTDTQYF

V gene: TRBV25-1
clone size: NA
CDR3 protein: CASSGGNPYNEQFF

V gene: TRBV19
clone size: NA
CDR3 protein: CASSVEGRRNQPQHF

V gene: TRBV4-3
clone size: NA
CDR3 protein: CASSQESNSYNSPLHF

V gene: TRBV7-2
clone size: NA
CDR3 protein: CASSLAQGYNEQFF

V gene: TRBV5-4
clone size: NA
CDR3 protein: CAISRGGVEEKLFF

V gene: TRBV5-1
clone size: NA
CDR3 protein: CASSPRVGYEQYF

V gene: TRBV7-8
clone size: few
CDR3 protein: CASISSLGETDTQYF

V gene: TRBV5-6
clone size: NA
CDR3 protein: CASSLLAEEQYF

V gene: TRBV18
clone size: NA
CDR3 protein: CASSPNGEKLFF